Following are 18 T cell receptor beta chains from one sample sequenced in a study of Graves' ophthalmopathy and Graves' hyperthyroidism. RNA transcripts yielded amplified TCR beta CDR3 regions. The first round was an RT-PCR with HTBI primers, and the second round was a multiplex PCR. TCRdb re-called the multiplex PCR reads through MiXCR, storing one row per CDR3 protein. The data contain around 520,000 distinct CDR3 sequences, under 40% of them seen just once; the ten biggest clones take up roughly 4%. The sequenced material came from peripheral blood or thyroid tissue (not recorded which). Source of these receptors: an adult man with Graves' hyperthyroidism.

To note about this clonotype: A much larger clonotype is one base distant, so this may be a read error. The chain has TRBV7-9 and TRBJ2-7, with 11 bases matching TRBD2. Per the germline V gene, CDR1 is SEHNR and CDR2 is FQNEAQ (reference sequence). The CDR3 sequence is 13 residues long. V was clipped by 5 bases and J by 4 bases; unmatched bases: 1. CDR3 nucleotides: TGTGCCAGCAGCCCTAGCGGGAGGTACGAGCAGTACTTC. It yields the protein CASSPSGRYEQYF.

This clonotype was recorded at least ten times. This sequence joins TRBV20-1 and TRBJ2-2, with TRBD2 matching 13 bases. V trimming: 6 bases; J trimming: 5 bases; junction bases outside the gene matches: 9. Germline lookup yields CDR1 DFQATT and CDR2 SNEGSKA (reference sequence). The CDR3 has 16 residues. The CDR3 here is CSAYGLAGEGTGELFF. The CDR3 bases are TGCAGTGCCTACGGACTAGCGGGAGAAGGAACCGGGGAGCTGTTTTTT.

The sample holds many counts of this clonotype. The J gene is TRBJ1-2, the V gene TRBV29-1; TRBD1 matches at 8 bases. From germline, CDR1 is SQVTM and CDR2 ANQGSEA. Germline trimming cut 7 bases from V and 7 bases from J; bases unmatched to any gene: 20. This CDR3 is 16 amino acids long. Written as DNA, the CDR3 is TGCAGCGCTGCCCTAGCCGGGACAGGCTACAATCGTGGCTACACCTTC. This translates into CSAALAGTGYNRGYTF.

The chain combines TRBV28 with TRBJ2-7; D might be TRBD1 (5 bases). The CDR3 has 11 amino acids. Germline V gene sequence: CDR1 MDHEN, CDR2 SYDVKM. V lost 8 bases to trimming and J lost 4 bases, with 9 bases between them. CDR3 residues: CASDQGYEQYF. In nucleotides, the CDR3 is TGTGCCAGCGACCAGGGATACGAGCAGTACTTC.

This clonotype has a single count. This may arise from a read error, as a much more abundant clone is one base away. The rearrangement joins TRBV6-5 to TRBJ2-6; D is ambiguous. Germline V gene sequence: CDR1 MNHEY, CDR2 SVGAGI. V lost 6 bases to trimming and J lost 5 bases, with 11 bases between them. The CDR3 consists of 14 residues. CDR3 DNA: TGTGCCAGCAGACCGTCGGACCGGGCCAACGTCCTGACTTTC. Translating it yields CASRPSDRANVLTF.

This clonotype was counted a few times. The gene calls are TRBV19 and TRBJ1-1; D is undetermined. The length of the CDR3 is 14 residues. V lost 6 bases to trimming and J lost 0 bases, with 11 bases between them. Per germline, CDR1 LNHDA and CDR2 SQIVND (reference sequence). CDR3 in DNA: TGTGCCAGTAGGCCGTGGGGTATGAACACTGAAGCTTTCTTT. It codes for CASRPWGMNTEAFF.

This chain connects TRBV9 to TRBJ1-4, with TRBD1 identical over 9 bases. V lost 1 base to trimming and J lost 6 bases; unmatched junction nucleotides: 1. CDR1 is SGDLS, CDR2 YYNGEE, per germline. The CDR3 is made up of 14 amino acids. In DNA, the CDR3 is TGTGCCAGCAGCGTATGGGACAGGGATGAAAAACTGTTTTTT. It translates to CASSVWDRDEKLFF.

This clonotype has just a few counts. The genes are TRBV3-1 and TRBJ2-7, with 12 bases lining up with TRBD2. The V segment lost 4 bases and the J segment 3 bases; nucleotides outside the gene matches: 7. This CDR3 has 16 residues. Germline lookup yields CDR1 LGHDT and CDR2 YNNKEL (reference sequence). CDR3 DNA sequence: TGTGCCAGCAGCCCTTCCCTAGCGGGAGGGCTCTACGAGCAGTACTTC. It codes for CASSPSLAGGLYEQYF.

In this sample, this clonotype turned up a few times. This chain links TRBV9 with TRBJ2-2; D gene uncertain. The CDR3 is 15 residues long. The germline V and J ends were trimmed by 0 bases and 2 bases, with 8 bases remaining between them. The germline gives CDR1 SGDLS, CDR2 YYNGEE. CDR3 nucleotides: TGTGCCAGCAGCGTAGGGTATCGAAACACCGGGGAGCTGTTTTTT. Its translation: CASSVGYRNTGELFF.

The rearrangement uses TRBV7-6 and TRBJ1-2; weak D call: TRBD1 (6 bases). Germline CDR1 and CDR2: SGHVS and FNYEAQ. This CDR3 contains 15 residues. Between the trimmed V and J ends, which lost 6 bases and 8 bases, there was a span of 22 bases. CDR3 sequence reads: CASSPRDTDIFGYTF. Written as DNA, the CDR3 is TGTGCCAGCAGTCCGAGGGACACGGACATCTTCGGCTACACCTTC.

This clonotype was seen just once. Relative to the germline gene, one junction end is altered; a read error may explain this. V and J are TRBV9 and TRBJ2-2; 8 nucleotides match TRBD1. The germline gives CDR1 SGDLS, CDR2 YYNGEE. CDR3 length equals 19 residues. CDR3 protein: CASSVDLRWGTGDTGELSF. The CDR3 nucleotides are TGTGCCAGCAGCGTAGATTTGAGGTGGGGGACAGGAGACACCGGGGAGCTGTCTTTT.

The rearrangement links TRBV7-8 to TRBJ2-5; D gene unclear. The ends were cut back, 8 bases at V and 2 bases at J, with 15 bases in the middle. From germline, CDR1 is SGHVS and CDR2 FQNEAQ. CDR3 length equals 14 residues. The CDR3 loop reads CASRPKAEQETQYF. CDR3 in DNA: TGTGCCAGCCGTCCAAAGGCGGAGCAAGAGACCCAGTACTTC. Complete variable domain (other parts from reference TRBV7-8 and TRBJ2-5): GAGVSQSPRYKVAKRGQDVALRCDPISGHVSLFWYQQALGQGPEFLTYFQNEAQLDKSGLPSDRFFAERPEGSVSTLKIQRTQQEDSAVYLCASRPKAEQETQYFGPGTRLLVL.

The chain uses TRBV7-2 and TRBJ2-2, with 11 bases fitting TRBD2. Germline trimming cut 6 bases from V and 4 bases from J; bases unmatched to any gene: 4. There are 15 residues in the CDR3. The V gene's germline CDR1 is SGHTA and CDR2 FQGNSA. In DNA, the CDR3 is TGTGCCAGCAGGCAGACTAGCGGGGTCACCGGGGAGCTGTTTTTT. Translating it yields CASRQTSGVTGELFF.

Ten or more counts support this clonotype. The V call is TRBV7-2, the J call TRBJ2-5; possibly TRBD2 for D (5 bases). CDR1 and CDR2 from the germline V gene are SGHTA and FQGNSA. The length of the CDR3 is 13 residues. V gave up 1 base and J gave up 7 bases, with 10 bases separating them. The CDR3 DNA is TGTGCCAGCAGCTTAGACCGGGAAGGGACCCAGTACTTC. As protein: CASSLDREGTQYF.

The J gene is TRBJ1-6, the V gene TRBV20-1, with D unclear. Germline V gene sequence: CDR1 DFQATT, CDR2 SNEGSKA (reference sequence). V was clipped by 1 base and J by 6 bases, with 10 bases between them. The CDR3 consists of 14 residues. CDR3 nucleotide sequence: TGCAGTGCTAGAGGGGTGGACCTTAATTCACCCCTCCACTTT. Translated: CSARGVDLNSPLHF.

This clonotype was found many times. The rearrangement joins TRBV2 to TRBJ1-2, with a possible D match to TRBD1 (5 bases). V was cut by 9 bases and J by 0 bases, with 11 bases left in between. This CDR3 is built from 13 residues. Per the germline V gene, CDR1 is SNHLY and CDR2 is FYNNEI. CDR3 nucleotide sequence: TGTGCCAGTTTCGGGGGTCCTAACTATGGCTACACCTTC. It encodes CASFGGPNYGYTF. Variable domain in full (rest from reference TRBV2 and TRBJ1-2): EPEVTQTPSHQVTQMGQEVILRCVPISNHLYFYWYRQILGQKVEFLVSFYNNEISEKSEIFDDQFSVERPDGSNFTLKIRSTKLEDSAMYFCASFGGPNYGYTFGSGTRLTVV.

The rearrangement joins TRBV29-1 to TRBJ1-1, with D perhaps matching TRBD1 (5 bases). Germline V gene lookup returns CDR1 SQVTM and CDR2 ANQGSEA. The CDR3 length is 13 residues. The V end lost 2 bases, the J end lost 7 bases, and 14 bases lay between the germline ends. The CDR3 DNA is TGCAGCGTTGAATCGGGGGAGTTGAGTGAAGCTTTCTTT. Encoded protein: CSVESGELSEAFF.

As to this clonotype: A much larger clone differs from this one at a single base, so this may be a read error. The V gene is TRBV9, the J gene TRBJ2-7; TRBD1 matches at 7 bases. CDR1 and CDR2 (germline): SGDLS, YYNGEE. This CDR3 has 14 amino acids. The V segment lost 3 bases and the J segment 2 bases; nucleotides outside the gene matches: 5. CDR3 bases: TGTGCCAGCAGCGCCGGACAGGTCCCCTACGAGCAGTACTTC. This gives the protein CASSAGQVPYEQYF.